The 27 T cell receptor beta chains below were found in one sample sequenced in a study of blood T cell dynamics during melanoma immunotherapy. As to time point: week 3, after first cycle of checkpoint inhibitor. Generated by immunoSEQ multiplex PCR, the TCRdb table keeps only in-frame clones and is missing some. Among 15,000 or so clones listed, roughly nine tenths were seen once. Sequenced here: blood, sampled from a patient treated with checkpoint blockade. These TCRs come from a human donor with melanoma.

The chain combines TRBV5-4 with TRBJ2-7; D may correspond to TRBD1 or TRBD2 (6 bases each). V was cut by 2 bases and J by 4 bases, with 13 bases left in between. Per germline, CDR1 SGHNT and CDR2 YYREEE (reference sequence). The CDR3 has 14 residues. This CDR3 reads CASSFWGAYYEQYF. The CDR3 DNA is TGTGCCAGCAGCTTCTGGGGGGCGTATTACGAGCAGTACTTC.

The rearrangement links TRBV4-1 to TRBJ2-7; D is unresolved. V was pared by 0 bases and J by 6 bases, with 9 bases between. The CDR3 is made up of 13 amino acids. Germline V CDR1 and CDR2: MGHRA, YSYEKL. CDR3 residues: CASSQDWLGEQYF. CDR3 DNA: TGCGCCAGCAGCCAAGATTGGCTAGGCGAGCAGTACTTC.

In its sample, this clone is large (0.1 to 1%). The chain links TRBV5-8 to TRBJ2-7; the D is unclear. The V gene lost 0 bases and the J gene lost 3 bases, with 10 bases spanning the gap. The CDR3 is 14 residues long. Germline V gives CDR1 SGHTS, CDR2 YDEGEE. This CDR3 is CASSLGTPYYEQYF. CDR3 coding DNA: TGTGCCAGCAGCTTGGGGACCCCCTACTACGAGCAGTACTTC.

The chain is built from TRBV5-4 and TRBJ1-2; D call uncertain. The CDR3 is 13 residues long. Trimming left V 0 bases short and J 2 bases short, with 5 bases between. Germline lookup yields CDR1 SGHNT and CDR2 YYREEE (reference sequence). For the CDR3, the DNA is TGTGCCAGCAGCTTGGATGGGAACTATGGCTACACCTTC. Amino acid sequence: CASSLDGNYGYTF.

The J gene is TRBJ1-1, the V gene TRBV6-1, with no clear D. Germline assignment: CDR1 MNHNS and CDR2 SASEGT. Trimming cost V 2 bases and J 3 bases, with 13 bases left between them. CDR3 length: 15 amino acids. CDR3 residues: CASSEYTTRDTEAFF. The DNA of the CDR3 is TGTGCCAGCAGTGAATATACAACCCGAGACACTGAAGCTTTCTTT.

The CDR3 bases are TGTGCCAGCAGCCTCCACAGGGGCATGACCGGAACAGATACGCAGTATTTT. Its protein product is CASSLHRGMTGTDTQYF. The chain has TRBV11-1 and TRBJ2-3, with 7 nucleotides matching TRBD1. CDR1 and CDR2 (germline): SGHAT, FQDESV (reference sequence). The V segment lost 5 bases and the J segment 3 bases; nucleotides outside the gene matches: 14. The CDR3 has 17 residues.

The chain combines TRBV4-1 with TRBJ2-7; no definite D call. V was clipped by 2 bases and J by 5 bases, with 13 bases between them. CDR1 is MGHRA and CDR2 is YSYEKL in the germline V gene. There are 14 residues in the CDR3. The CDR3 DNA follows: TGCGCCAGCAGCCAAAGTGGCAGGCTGGACGAGCAGTACTTC. Translation gives CASSQSGRLDEQYF.

The chain is built from TRBV5-6 and TRBJ1-5; 7 bases fit TRBD1. V trimming: 1 base; J trimming: 6 bases; junction bases outside the gene matches: 10. The CDR3 loop spans 16 amino acids. Germline V gene sequence: CDR1 SGHDT, CDR2 YYEEEE. The CDR3 is CASSLYLGTVFQPQHF. For the CDR3, the DNA is TGTGCCAGCAGCTTGTACCTCGGGACAGTCTTTCAGCCCCAGCATTTT.

V usage is TRBV27 and J usage is TRBJ2-2; D unclear. CDR1 and CDR2 (germline): MNHEY, SMNVEV (reference sequence). The CDR3 is 11 residues long. Deletions cut 7 bases from V and 5 bases from J, with 5 bases between. CDR3 sequence reads: CASIRTGELFF. In DNA, the CDR3 is TGTGCCAGCATAAGGACCGGGGAGCTGTTTTTT.

The chain has TRBV28 and TRBJ1-4; D might be TRBD1 (6 bases). Germline assignment: CDR1 MDHEN and CDR2 SYDVKM. With 10 bases removed from V and 2 bases from J, the gap between germline ends came to 11 bases. The CDR3 loop spans 13 amino acids. As DNA, the CDR3 is TGTGCCACCGAGGGGGGGACTAATGAAAAACTGTTTTTT. This codes for CATEGGTNEKLFF.

The rearrangement joins TRBV5-4 to TRBJ2-1; D might be TRBD2 (5 bases). The CDR3 is 14 amino acids. CDR1 SGHNT and CDR2 YYREEE come from the germline V gene (reference sequence). Deletions cut 5 bases from V and 9 bases from J, with 18 bases between. The CDR3 DNA follows: TGTGCCAGCAGTCCTAAGTTAGGAGGATCTGAGCAGTTCTTC. This sequence encodes CASSPKLGGSEQFF. Full variable domain (remainder filled in from reference TRBV5-4 and TRBJ2-1): ETGVTQSPTHLIKTRGQQVTLRCSSQSGHNTVSWYQQALGQGPQFIFQYYREEENGRGNFPPRFSGLQFPNYSSELNVNALELDDSALYLCASSPKLGGSEQFFGPGTRLTVL.

This chain links TRBV5-1 with TRBJ1-2; D gene uncertain. Germline-derived CDR1 and CDR2 are SGHRS and YFSETQ. The CDR3 runs 13 residues. Between the trimmed V and J ends, which lost 0 bases and 4 bases, there was a span of 7 bases. The DNA of the CDR3 is TGCGCCAGCAGCTTGGACTTGGCCTATGGCTACACCTTC. It codes for CASSLDLAYGYTF.

This chain joins TRBV5-4 and TRBJ1-1, with no clear D. The germline gives CDR1 SGHNT, CDR2 YYREEE (reference sequence). Trimming removed 1 base from V and 6 bases from J, with 10 bases in between. CDR3 size: 13 residues. Here the CDR3 DNA reads TGTGCCAGCAGCTTGCCGGTTTCGGCTGAAGCTTTCTTT. This gives the protein CASSLPVSAEAFF.

V usage is TRBV7-9 and J usage is TRBJ2-1, with no clear D. The germline V gene encodes CDR1 SEHNR and CDR2 FQNEAQ (reference sequence). CDR3 size: 13 residues. Trimming removed 4 bases from V and 5 bases from J, with 9 bases in between. The CDR3 loop reads CASSWSNDNEQFF. CDR3 nucleotides: TGTGCCAGCAGCTGGTCAAATGACAATGAGCAGTTCTTC. The full variable domain, rest sourced from reference TRBV7-9 and TRBJ2-1, is DTGVSQNPRHKITKRGQNVTFRCDPISEHNRLYWYRQTLGQGPEFLTYFQNEAQLEKSRLLSDRFSAERPKGSFSTLEIQRTEQGDSAMYLCASSWSNDNEQFFGPGTRLTVL.

The chain is built from TRBV2 and TRBJ2-1, with 8 bases fitting TRBD1. The CDR3 extends over 13 amino acids. From germline, CDR1 is SNHLY and CDR2 FYNNEI. The V gene end was trimmed by 11 bases and the J gene end by 1 base; junction bases not matched to a gene: 4. DNA of the CDR3: TGTGCCGGGGGGACAGGTTCCTACAATGAGCAGTTCTTC. Residues: CAGGTGSYNEQFF. Full variable domain (outside the CDR3, taken from reference TRBV2 and TRBJ2-1): EPEVTQTPSHQVTQMGQEVILRCVPISNHLYFYWYRQILGQKVEFLVSFYNNEISEKSEIFDDQFSVERPDGSNFTLKIRSTKLEDSAMYFCAGGTGSYNEQFFGPGTRLTVL.

The genes are TRBV9 and TRBJ1-1; tentative D call: TRBD1 (5 bases). This CDR3 has 14 residues. V dropped 3 bases and J dropped 9 bases, with 18 bases sitting between them. Germline V gene lookup returns CDR1 SGDLS and CDR2 YYNGEE. CDR3 bases: TGTGCCAGCAGCGAGGTGGAAGGGGTACGACAAGCTTTCTTT. Its protein is CASSEVEGVRQAFF.

The chain carries TRBV4-1 and TRBJ2-7; 7 bases are a match to TRBD2. The trim removed 2 bases at V and 5 bases at J, leaving 6 bases unmatched. CDR1 and CDR2 (germline): MGHRA, YSYEKL. There are 14 residues in the CDR3. The CDR3 bases are TGCGCCAGCAGCCAAATGCTCCGGGGGGACGAGCAGTACTTC. The encoded protein is CASSQMLRGDEQYF.

The CDR3 here is CASSRTGGFSEAFF. CDR3 DNA sequence: TGTGCCAGCAGCCGGACAGGGGGATTCTCTGAAGCTTTCTTT. The chain has TRBV5-5 and TRBJ1-1; 10 bases line up with TRBD1. From germline, CDR1 is SGHKS and CDR2 YYEKEE (reference sequence). V lost 4 bases, J lost 6 bases, and 6 bases stayed unmatched. The CDR3 runs 14 residues. Variable domain in full (rest from reference TRBV5-5 and TRBJ1-1): DAGVTQSPTHLIKTRGQQVTLRCSPISGHKSVSWYQQVLGQGPQFIFQYYEKEERGRGNFPDRFSARQFPNYSSELNVNALLLGDSALYLCASSRTGGFSEAFFGQGTRLTVV.

The chain combines TRBV5-6 with TRBJ1-1, with a possible D match to TRBD1 (5 bases). The CDR3 runs 15 residues. In germline, CDR1 is SGHDT, CDR2 YYEEEE. Trimming removed 0 bases from V and 5 bases from J, with 14 bases in between. The CDR3 DNA reads TGTGCCAGCAGCTTGGCTTTTTTAAGGGGAACTGAAGCTTTCTTT. Translation gives CASSLAFLRGTEAFF.

The chain recombines TRBV7-2 with TRBJ2-3; possibly TRBD1 for D (5 bases). V lost 5 bases to trimming and J lost 5 bases, with 14 bases between them. CDR1 is SGHTA and CDR2 is FQGNSA in the germline V gene. This CDR3 comprises 14 residues. The CDR3 protein is CASSPGQGVDTQYF. The CDR3 coding sequence is TGTGCCAGCAGCCCTGGACAAGGCGTAGATACGCAGTATTTT.

This clone showed up just a few times. V and J are TRBV30 and TRBJ1-5, with TRBD1 matching over 7 bases. This CDR3 has 14 residues. V lost 1 base and J lost 7; bases outside the gene matches: 7. The germline gives CDR1 GTSNPN, CDR2 SVGIG (reference sequence). In DNA, the CDR3 is TGTGCCTGGAGTGACAGGGGATTTGGACAGCCCCAGCATTTT. It specifies CAWSDRGFGQPQHF.

This chain joins TRBV27 and TRBJ1-1, with D hard to call. Germline V gene data show CDR1 as MNHEY and CDR2 as SMNVEV (reference sequence). The CDR3 runs 17 residues. V lost 4 bases and J lost 4, with 22 bases in between. The CDR3 nucleotides read TGTGCCAGCAGTTCACCCACCATCTCAGGTTGGGGCACTGAAGCTTTCTTT. It codes for CASSSPTISGWGTEAFF.

The rearrangement links TRBV7-2 to TRBJ2-7; no clear D. Germline values: CDR1 SGHTA, CDR2 FQGNSA. The CDR3 is 15 amino acids. Between the trimmed V and J ends, which lost 1 base and 2 bases, there was a span of 12 bases. CDR3 protein: CASSLEWAGTYEQYF. The DNA for the CDR3 is TGTGCCAGCAGCTTAGAATGGGCAGGAACCTACGAGCAGTACTTC.

The rearrangement links TRBV11-2 to TRBJ2-1; D may be TRBD1 (6 bases). This CDR3 has 15 amino acids. V was trimmed by 5 bases and J by 0 bases, leaving 11 bases between them. The germline V gene encodes CDR1 SGHAT and CDR2 FQNNGV. CDR3 amino acids: CASSTGQSSYNEQFF. CDR3 DNA: TGTGCCAGCAGCACAGGACAGAGCTCCTACAATGAGCAGTTCTTC.

The CDR3 sequence: CASTPPTGTNTEAFF. CDR3 sequence (DNA): TGTGCCAGCACCCCGCCGACAGGGACGAACACTGAAGCTTTCTTT. The chain has TRBV7-2 and TRBJ1-1; 7 bases line up with TRBD1. The CDR3 spans 15 residues. V lost 7 bases to trimming and J lost 1 base; unmatched junction nucleotides: 9. The V gene's germline CDR1 is SGHTA and CDR2 FQGNSA.

The J gene is TRBJ2-3, the V gene TRBV5-4, with D uncertain. Trimming stripped 0 bases from V and 1 base from J, with 3 bases between. The germline V gene has CDR1 SGHNT and CDR2 YYREEE (reference sequence). The CDR3 loop spans 13 amino acids. The CDR3 here is CASSLGGTDTQYF. CDR3 in DNA: TGTGCCAGCAGCTTGGGGGGCACAGATACGCAGTATTTT.

This rearrangement joins TRBV9 to TRBJ2-7, with D possibly being TRBD1 or TRBD2 (5 bases each). The CDR3 spans 15 residues. Germline loops: CDR1 SGDLS, CDR2 YYNGEE. V was clipped by 0 bases and J by 1 base, with 11 bases between them. CDR3: CASSVDSWGSYEQYF. CDR3 DNA sequence: TGTGCCAGCAGCGTAGACAGTTGGGGGTCCTACGAGCAGTACTTC.